This TCR beta chain was documented in a study of T cells in Graves' hyperthyroidism and ophthalmopathy (dated by TCRdb to the late 2010s). Describing the broader study: Peripheral blood samples were taken at the time of initial diagnosis, prior to any treatment. The 85 to 100 discovery patients were randomly split 7:3 into training and test sets. Once sampling was done, hyperthyroidism patients were given methimazole at a starting dose of 30 mg daily, whereas ophthalmopathy patients were given high-dose intravenous methylprednisolone. TCR Vbeta CDR3 sequencing of 135 peripheral blood samples (roughly 43 ophthalmopathy, 75 to 85 hyperthyroidism and approximately 17 progressor patients) is reported in the paper. Prospective prediction of ophthalmopathy was tested in an independent validation cohort consisting of fewer than 20 hyperthyroidism patients and approximately 16 patients who later progressed to ophthalmopathy. The study also compared thyroid tissue and blood T-cell repertoires from over 5 Graves' hyperthyroidism patients. TCR V-J signatures able to tell the groups apart were searched for in a discovery cohort of more than 90 patients, of whom over 40 had Graves' ophthalmopathy and roughly 58 had stable Graves' hyperthyroidism. Overall study outcomes, separate from this receptor: A model built on a 13 V-J signature distinguished ophthalmopathy from stable hyperthyroidism, reaching roughly 88% sensitivity and about 81% specificity in cross-validation and 80%/75% in testing. In validation, progression to ophthalmopathy was predicted by the model with roughly 69% sensitivity and 72.22% specificity, a median of about 6.4 months before onset. No statistical method was used to fix the sample size in advance, and group allocation was not hidden from the investigators. Most expanded thyroid clonotypes (frequency above 0.001) were also detected in blood, suggesting blood repertoires may reflect thyroid immune responses.

From the cysteine up to the phenylalanine, the CDR3 has a length of 14 residues. Only the CDR3 DNA stays, 42 bases, in frame from base 1. The V end loses 5 bases and the J end loses 4 bases, and a stretch of 14 bases separates them. The germline V gene (reference sequence) yields SEHNR for CDR1 and FQNEAQ for CDR2. The table lists this clonotype with many counts. What antigen it recognizes has not been identified. Nothing much larger sits one base from this clone, and base qualities are not available. A patient counted as having stable Graves' hyperthyroidism if no progression to ophthalmopathy occurred over 18 months of follow-up. Hyperthyroidism patients were aged 18 to 65 years and newly diagnosed, with disease duration of less than 2 months. Exclusion was applied to patients with uncontrolled infections, other autoimmune diseases, pregnancy or lactation. Diagnoses were based on clinical symptoms, serum thyroxine and TRAb, thyroid ultrasound and orbital computed tomography. Ficoll-Paque density gradient centrifugation was used to isolate PBMCs from approximately 10 ml of fresh peripheral blood. Total RNA was extracted with Trizol reagent, and quality was checked on an Agilent 2100 Bioanalyzer.

The TCR beta CDR3 regions were amplified from the RNA transcripts. The first round of RT-PCR for the TCR CDR3 was performed with the HTBI primer set and the Qiagen OneStep RT-PCR kit. Libraries were constructed in a second round of multiplex PCR, after which size selection and purification were carried out. Libraries were sequenced paired-end with 100 bp reads on an Illumina HiSeq2000. Turning to the authors' computational methods: SOAPnuke was used to process the raw data, with reads discarded if the reads contained adapters or uncalled bases, had a mean Phred below 15, or lacked an exact constant-primer or identifier match. COPE v1.2.5 was used to merge high-quality paired reads, and clonotypes were defined as unique nucleotide sequences. Clonotypes were aligned to IMGT TRBV, TRBD and TRBJ reference segments using MiTCR v1.1. The analysis was restricted to V-J combinations with a frequency above 0.0001, which together covered 98% to 99.2% of the repertoires. A TCS score was defined as the ratio of F50 (clonal expansion) to E x V (chaos), with BLOSUM62-based TCRdist applied between CDR3 peptides within each V-J. Welch's t-statistics and random forest reduced roughly 530 V-J features to 13, which were used in a naive Bayes classifier (R e1071). The Morisita-Horn index was used to measure how similar the thyroid and blood repertoires were. The public reads were reanalyzed by TCRdb: fastp trimming at Q25, MiXCR alignment, in-frame beta chains only. One record per CDR3 amino acid sequence lists the most common genes and DNA. TCRdb, not the authors, supplied the V and J calls. For this sample there are just under 750,000 distinct CDR3 sequences; 30% to 40% appear just once. Around 30% of the sample is held by the ten biggest clonotypes.

This sequence originates from a woman aged 40 to 50 with Graves' hyperthyroidism. The chain uses TRBV7-9 and TRBJ1-1; TRBD1 is possibly the D segment (6 matching bases). Material for sequencing was blood. CDR3 sequence: CASSGGHRSTEAFF. The DNA sequence is TGTGCCAGCAGCGGGGGACACCGGTCCACTGAAGCTTTCTTT. Extended through the reference TRBV7-9 and TRBJ1-1 proteins, this CDR3 yields the full variable domain: DTGVSQNPRHKITKRGQNVTFRCDPISEHNRLYWYRQTLGQGPEFLTYFQNEAQLEKSRLLSDRFSAERPKGSFSTLEIQRTEQGDSAMYLCASSGGHRSTEAFFGQGTRLTVV.